The 2 T cell receptor beta chains reported below all come from one sample, sequenced in a study of blood T cells in healthy people across ages. For the second PCR, which ran for about 6 to 11 cycles, a sample-barcoded 5' primer and a J-beta primer mix were used. TCRdb re-analysed the 5' RACE reads in MiXCR, keeping a single row per CDR3 protein. The sample lists around 750,000 distinct CDR3 sequences, about 55% seen once, with about two fifths in the top ten. The sequencing sample was made of blood. Source of these receptors: a man at least 80 years old in good health.

This clonotype appeared a few times. The chain recombines TRBV6-1 with TRBJ2-3; 8 nucleotides align to TRBD1. CDR3 length equals 13 residues. CDR1 MNHNS and CDR2 SASEGT come from the germline V gene. Trimming at V came to 7 bases and at J to 14 bases, leaving 14 bases not matched to a gene. The CDR3: CASTEDRVRYAYF. The CDR3 DNA reads as TGTGCCAGCACCGAGGACAGGGTCAGATACGCGTATTTT.

The J gene is TRBJ1-1, the V gene TRBV9; TRBD1 is a possible D gene (5 bases). The CDR3 is 15 residues long. Germline-derived CDR1 and CDR2 are SGDLS and YYNGEE. Trimming took 4 bases from V and 5 from J, leaving 18 bases between them. The CDR3 DNA sequence: TGTGCCAGCAGCACGGGACCGGCGTCTGGTACTGAAGCTTTCTTT. It specifies CASSTGPASGTEAFF. The full variable domain, its missing parts supplied by reference TRBV9 and TRBJ1-1, is DSGVTQTPKHLITATGQRVTLRCSPRSGDLSVYWYQQSLDQGLQFLIQYYNGEERAKGNILERFSAQQFPDLHSELNLSSLELGDSALYFCASSTGPASGTEAFFGQGTRLTVV.